This is a list of T cell receptor beta chains from one sample in a study of regulatory T cells in long-lasting Graves disease. One entry per CDR3 protein results from TCRdb running MiXCR on the multiplex PCR reads. Of 400,000 to 500,000 distinct CDR3 sequences listed, more than 12% were seen once; the top ten hold approximately 15%. The same data also went into a second study, on T cells in Graves' hyperthyroidism and ophthalmopathy.

This sample comprised peripheral blood mononuclear cells (PBMCs), obtained at new diagnosis, from a patient treated with antithyroid drugs. The receptors come from a woman younger than 45 with Graves disease. Each CDR3 is given with its conserved first and last residue. The D gene is left open where the match is weak. Only some rows state a clone size, as once, few, many or a class for expanded clones.

abundance | j_gene | v_gene | d_gene | CDR3aa | CDR3nt
few | TRBJ2-7 | TRBV4-1 | - | CASSQDDHAWAISYEQYF | TGCGCCAGCAGCCAAGATGATCACGCATGGGCTATCTCCTACGAGCAGTACTTC
- | TRBJ2-7 | TRBV3-1 | TRBD2 | CASSQVASGSLEQYF | TGTGCCAGCAGCCAAGTTGCCAGCGGGAGTCTCGAGCAGTACTTC
- | TRBJ2-3 | TRBV24-1 | - | CATSEPRTAAGTDTQYF | TGTGCCACCAGTGAACCCCGGACGGCGGCGGGTACAGATACGCAGTATTTT
- | TRBJ1-3 | TRBV6-1 | TRBD1 | CATRPPGQISGNTIYF | TGTGCCACCAGACCCCCGGGACAGATCTCTGGAAACACCATATATTTT
many | TRBJ2-3 | TRBV20-1 | - | CSAVDPAASDTQYF | TGCAGTGCTGTGGACCCCGCGGCGTCCGATACGCAGTATTTT
- | TRBJ1-4 | TRBV20-1 | - | CSARDATNEKLFF | TGCAGTGCTAGAGATGCAACTAATGAAAAACTGTTTTTT
few | TRBJ2-7 | TRBV10-2 | TRBD2 | CASSELRERGEQYF | TGCGCCAGCAGTGAGTTGCGGGAGAGGGGCGAGCAGTACTTC
many | TRBJ2-3 | TRBV7-3 | TRBD2 | CASSLTAGDADTQYF | TGTGCCAGCAGCTTAACGGCGGGAGACGCAGATACGCAGTATTTT
many | TRBJ2-5 | TRBV7-3 | TRBD1 | CASSPGQGVETQYF | TGTGCCAGCAGTCCAGGACAGGGGGTAGAGACCCAGTACTTC
many | TRBJ1-3 | TRBV3-1 | - | CASSQDPVSSGNTIYF | TGTGCCAGCAGCCAAGATCCGGTGAGCTCTGGAAACACCATATATTTT
many | TRBJ2-3 | TRBV5-1 | TRBD2 | CASSTGLAGGTDTQYF | TGCGCCAGCAGCACAGGACTAGCGGGAGGCACAGATACGCAGTATTTT
many | TRBJ2-1 | TRBV7-8 | - | CASSLLISTVGEQFF | TGTGCCAGCAGCTTATTGATCTCGACAGTCGGTGAGCAGTTCTTC
few | TRBJ2-1 | TRBV15 | TRBD2 | CATSRKREATEQFF | TGTGCCACCAGCAGGAAGCGGGAGGCGACTGAGCAGTTCTTC
many | TRBJ1-1 | TRBV30 | - | CAWSGEWGAEAFF | TGTGCCTGGAGTGGCGAATGGGGGGCTGAAGCTTTCTTT
- | TRBJ2-2 | TRBV12-5 | - | CASGLWLEAGEAGELFF | TGTGCTAGTGGTTTGTGGCTGGAGGCAGGGGAAGCCGGGGAGCTGTTTTTT
- | TRBJ2-1 | TRBV7-3 | TRBD2 | CAGFGRGNEQFF | TGTGCCGGATTCGGGAGGGGAAATGAGCAGTTCTTC
- | TRBJ2-6 | TRBV20-1 | - | CSALYRDGANVLTF | TGCAGTGCTCTATACCGGGACGGGGCCAACGTCCTGACTTTC
- | TRBJ1-6 | TRBV7-9 | - | CASSQFLLDSPLHF | TGTGCCAGCAGCCAATTTCTCCTGGATTCACCCCTCCACTTT
- | TRBJ2-3 | TRBV18 | - | CASSPPGAWRTDTQYF | TGTGCCAGCTCACCACCGGGGGCCTGGCGCACAGATACGCAGTATTTT
many | TRBJ2-7 | TRBV5-6 | TRBD1 | CASQTGAPYEQYF | TGTGCCAGCCAGACAGGGGCGCCCTACGAGCAGTACTTC
few | TRBJ2-4 | TRBV4-1 | - | CASSQELRASNIQYF | TGCGCCAGCAGCCAAGAGTTGCGGGCTAGCAACATTCAGTACTTC
many | TRBJ2-1 | TRBV11-3 | - | CASSGRDRRREQFF | TGTGCCAGCAGCGGCCGGGACCGCCGGAGGGAGCAGTTCTTC
- | TRBJ2-3 | TRBV24-1 | - | CATSDNDGYASTDTQYF | TGTGCCACCAGTGACAATGACGGATACGCTAGCACAGATACGCAGTATTTT